Listed below are T cell receptor beta chains from one sample, sequenced in a study of T cell responses to AZD1222 COVID-19 vaccine. This table comes from immunoSEQ multiplex PCR, and its TCRdb copy is limited to in-frame clones, with some not included. The data contain approximately 110,000 clones, 85% to 90% of them singletons. Material: peripheral blood, obtained 28 days after the second AZD1222 dose. These receptors came from an adult who received the AZD1222 COVID-19 vaccine. Both conserved end residues are part of each CDR3. The order of the fields is CDR3 protein, CDR3 length, J gene, V gene.

CDR3 protein: CASRPGGGHEKLFF
CDR3 length: 14
J gene: TRBJ1-4
V gene: TRBV28

CDR3 protein: CASRPGAYTGELFF
CDR3 length: 14
J gene: TRBJ2-2
V gene: TRBV25-1

CDR3 protein: CATLTGPGELFF
CDR3 length: 12
J gene: TRBJ2-2
V gene: TRBV11-3

CDR3 protein: CASSPQNSPLHF
CDR3 length: 12
J gene: TRBJ1-6
V gene: TRBV19

CDR3 protein: CASKWGGVTGYTF
CDR3 length: 13
J gene: TRBJ1-2
V gene: TRBV6-5

CDR3 protein: CATSARGDTQYF
CDR3 length: 12
J gene: TRBJ2-3
V gene: TRBV24-1

CDR3 protein: CASRMYGYTF
CDR3 length: 10
J gene: TRBJ1-2
V gene: TRBV6-5

CDR3 protein: CAISESLNLAGGHNEQFF
CDR3 length: 18
J gene: TRBJ2-1
V gene: TRBV10-3

CDR3 protein: CASSPDRTDTQYF
CDR3 length: 13
J gene: TRBJ2-3
V gene: TRBV7-2

CDR3 protein: CASLDSLNYGYTF
CDR3 length: 13
J gene: TRBJ1-2
V gene: TRBV6-6

CDR3 protein: CASLETGELFF
CDR3 length: 11
J gene: TRBJ2-2
V gene: TRBV6-5

CDR3 protein: CASSSPPGQGYTF
CDR3 length: 13
J gene: TRBJ1-2
V gene: TRBV7-2

CDR3 protein: CASSPQGPGELFF
CDR3 length: 13
J gene: TRBJ2-2
V gene: TRBV5-1

CDR3 protein: CASSQSGGQVSEQYF
CDR3 length: 15
J gene: TRBJ2-7
V gene: TRBV4-1

CDR3 protein: CATGGSPPQETQYF
CDR3 length: 14
J gene: TRBJ2-5
V gene: TRBV15

CDR3 protein: CASSPTDRAYYNEQFF
CDR3 length: 16
J gene: TRBJ2-1
V gene: TRBV7-2

CDR3 protein: CAWSVGGSSYEQYF
CDR3 length: 14
J gene: TRBJ2-7
V gene: TRBV30

CDR3 protein: CASSLVQGHGYTF
CDR3 length: 13
J gene: TRBJ1-2
V gene: TRBV27

CDR3 protein: CATLDRPNEKLFF
CDR3 length: 13
J gene: TRBJ1-4
V gene: TRBV15

CDR3 protein: CASSGRLAGLSYEQYF
CDR3 length: 16
J gene: TRBJ2-7
V gene: TRBV6-1

CDR3 protein: CASSIPLGLASGEQFF
CDR3 length: 16
J gene: TRBJ2-1
V gene: TRBV19

CDR3 protein: CSVPTSGRVRDTQYF
CDR3 length: 15
J gene: TRBJ2-3
V gene: TRBV29-1

CDR3 protein: CASSLVAVTGELFF
CDR3 length: 14
J gene: TRBJ2-2
V gene: TRBV11-3

CDR3 protein: CASGAGNSPLHF
CDR3 length: 12
J gene: TRBJ1-6
V gene: TRBV28

CDR3 protein: CASKSAGRGRDGKLGIQYF
CDR3 length: 19
J gene: TRBJ2-4
V gene: TRBV3-1/TRBV3-2

CDR3 protein: CASSISGTTYEQYF
CDR3 length: 14
J gene: TRBJ2-7
V gene: TRBV7-9

CDR3 protein: CSVSGTQYF
CDR3 length: 9
J gene: TRBJ2-3
V gene: TRBV29-1

CDR3 protein: CASSKEATVSDGYTF
CDR3 length: 15
J gene: TRBJ1-2
V gene: TRBV11-1

CDR3 protein: CASSLYGKGRNQPQHF
CDR3 length: 16
J gene: TRBJ1-5
V gene: TRBV27